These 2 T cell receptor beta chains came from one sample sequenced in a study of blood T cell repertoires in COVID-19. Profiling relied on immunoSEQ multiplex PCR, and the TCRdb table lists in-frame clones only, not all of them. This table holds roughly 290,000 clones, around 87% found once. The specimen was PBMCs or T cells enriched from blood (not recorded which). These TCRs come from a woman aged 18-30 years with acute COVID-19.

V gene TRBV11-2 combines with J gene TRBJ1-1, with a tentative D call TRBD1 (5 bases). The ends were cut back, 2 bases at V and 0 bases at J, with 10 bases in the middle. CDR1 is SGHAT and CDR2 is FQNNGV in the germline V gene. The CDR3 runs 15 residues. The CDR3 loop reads CASSLRRGMNTEAFF. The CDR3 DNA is TGTGCCAGCAGCTTAAGGAGGGGAATGAACACTGAAGCTTTCTTT.

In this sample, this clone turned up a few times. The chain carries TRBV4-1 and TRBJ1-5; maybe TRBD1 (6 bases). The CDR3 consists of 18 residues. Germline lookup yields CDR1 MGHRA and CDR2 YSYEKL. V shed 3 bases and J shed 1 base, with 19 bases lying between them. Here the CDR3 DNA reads TGCGCCAGCAGCCAGAGCCAGGGGCTGCCCAGGAGCAATCAGCCCCAGCATTTT. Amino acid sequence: CASSQSQGLPRSNQPQHF.